Described below is a single T cell receptor (beta chain) sequence and its context. The antigen is not known. The sample originates from a study of T cells after yellow fever vaccination. Study overall: In the case of low-cell-number fractions, SMART-Seq v4 Ultra Low Input was used for preparation.

V lost 5 bases to trimming and J lost 6 bases, with 13 bases between them. The CDR3 is made up of 14 amino acids. Generation of TCR cDNA used 5'RACE template switching (which added a universal primer site and UMIs). One entry per CDR3 protein results from TCRdb running MiXCR on the 5' RACE reads. Found here are under 300,000 distinct CDR3 sequences, 6.9% of them singletons; the top ten hold roughly 0.93%. The study's findings and limits: Weaker overall, the secondary response nonetheless peaked faster (day 5 versus 15).

This rearrangement joins TRBV12-3 or TRBV12-4 to TRBJ2-2, with no clear D. The starting material was CD4+ T cells sorted from PBMCs, obtained 15 days after the yellow fever booster vaccination. The receptor's source is a man aged 25-45 years who received the YFV17D yellow fever vaccine. In DNA, the CDR3 is TGTGCCAGCAGTCCTAAAAATGAGGCCGGGGAGCTGTTTTTT. It specifies CASSPKNEAGELFF.